This record looks at one T cell receptor (beta chain) sequence and its context. Germline assignment: CDR1 MGHDK and CDR2 SYGVNS. There are 14 residues in the CDR3. The V gene lost 2 bases and the J gene lost 4 bases, with 8 bases spanning the gap. The data belong to a study of OX40 agonist ivuxolimab in advanced cancers. Study information: People who had prior anti-PD-1, anti-PD-L1 or anti-CTLA-4 therapy could take part, and around 40% had some.

Sequenced by immunoSEQ multiplex PCR; TCRdb stores in-frame clones only, minus some. The profile shows about 39,000 clones, more than 85% of them singletons. The chain is built from TRBV25-1 and TRBJ2-2; no reliable D call. The TCR comes from an adult with an advanced solid tumor such as melanoma, head and neck, liver or kidney cancer. The specimen comprised CD4+ or CD8+ T cells sorted from blood, sampled in a trial of the OX40 agonist ivuxolimab. For the CDR3, the DNA is TGTGCCAGCAGTGAAAAGGAGACCACCGGGGAGCTGTTTTTT. It is translated as CASSEKETTGELFF.